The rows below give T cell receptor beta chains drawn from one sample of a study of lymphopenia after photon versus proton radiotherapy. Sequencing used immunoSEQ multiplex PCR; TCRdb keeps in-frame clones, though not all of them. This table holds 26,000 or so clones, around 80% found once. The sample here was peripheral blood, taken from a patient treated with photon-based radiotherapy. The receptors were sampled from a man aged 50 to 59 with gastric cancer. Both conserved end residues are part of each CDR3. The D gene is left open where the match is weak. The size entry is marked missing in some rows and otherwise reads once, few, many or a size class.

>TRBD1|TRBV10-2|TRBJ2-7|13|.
CASTGTGGYEQYF
TGCGCCAGCACCGGGACAGGGGGCTACGAGCAGTACTTC
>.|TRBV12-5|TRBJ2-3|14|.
CASGLGLDTDTQYF
TGTGCTAGTGGTTTGGGTCTAGACACAGATACGCAGTATTTT
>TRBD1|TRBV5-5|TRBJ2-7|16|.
CASSRVGQGATYEQYF
TGTGCCAGCAGCAGGGTGGGACAGGGGGCCACCTACGAGCAGTACTTC
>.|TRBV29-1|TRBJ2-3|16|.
CSVDPLWGVSTDTQYF
TGCAGCGTTGATCCCCTTTGGGGGGTTAGCACAGATACGCAGTATTTT
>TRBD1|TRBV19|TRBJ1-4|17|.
CASRDRGSRYSNEKLFF
TGTGCCAGTAGGGACAGGGGCTCTCGATACTCTAATGAAAAACTGTTTTTT
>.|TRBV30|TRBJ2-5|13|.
CAWDTGYQETQYF
TGTGCCTGGGATACAGGGTACCAAGAGACCCAGTACTTC
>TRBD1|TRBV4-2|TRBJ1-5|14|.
CASSPQGGNQPQHF
TGTGCCAGCAGCCCCCAGGGGGGCAATCAGCCCCAGCATTTT
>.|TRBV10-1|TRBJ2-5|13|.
CASSENMGETQYF
TGCGCCAGCAGTGAAAATATGGGAGAGACCCAGTACTTC
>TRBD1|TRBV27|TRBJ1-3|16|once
CASSLGQPLSGNTIYF
TGTGCCAGCAGTCTGGGACAGCCCCTCTCTGGAAACACCATATATTTT
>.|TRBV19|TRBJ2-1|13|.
CASSTVPYNEQFF
TGTGCCAGTTCGACAGTTCCTTACAATGAGCAGTTCTTC
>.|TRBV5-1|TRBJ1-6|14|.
CASSAAGDDSPLHF
TGCGCCAGCAGCGCCGCAGGGGACGATTCACCCCTCCACTTT
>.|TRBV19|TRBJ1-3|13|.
CASSSSWGNTIYF
TGTGCCAGTAGTAGCAGCTGGGGAAACACCATATATTTT
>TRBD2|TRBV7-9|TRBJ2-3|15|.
CASSFGGGATDTQYF
TGTGCCAGCAGCTTTGGCGGGGGGGCAACAGATACGCAGTATTTT
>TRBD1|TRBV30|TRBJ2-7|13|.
CAWTWTGSYEQYF
TGTGCCTGGACCTGGACAGGGTCCTACGAGCAGTACTTC
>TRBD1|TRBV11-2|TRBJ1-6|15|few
CASSSTPTGQSPLHF
TGTGCCAGCAGCTCAACCCCGACAGGGCAATCACCCCTCCACTTT
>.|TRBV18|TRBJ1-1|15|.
CASSPSVAMNTEAFF
TGTGCCAGCTCACCATCAGTTGCAATGAACACTGAAGCTTTCTTT
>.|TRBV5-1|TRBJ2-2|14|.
CASSLARTSGELFF
TGCGCCAGCAGCTTGGCCCGGACATCCGGGGAGCTGTTTTTT
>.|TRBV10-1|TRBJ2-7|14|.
CASSEYVGGGEQYF
TGCGCCAGCAGTGAGTATGTGGGGGGAGGCGAGCAGTACTTC
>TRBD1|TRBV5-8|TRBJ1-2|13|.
CASSLTGLEGYTF
TGTGCCAGCAGCCTGACAGGGTTGGAAGGCTACACCTTC
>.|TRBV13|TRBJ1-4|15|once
CASSLGVWTNEKLFF
TGTGCCAGCAGCTTAGGAGTCTGGACTAATGAAAAACTGTTTTTT
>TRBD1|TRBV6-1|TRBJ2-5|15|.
CASSPRDRGVETQYF
TGTGCCAGCAGTCCCCGGGACAGAGGAGTGGAGACCCAGTACTTC
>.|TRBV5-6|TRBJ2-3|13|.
CASIPSDEATQYF
TGTGCCAGCATCCCTTCCGACGAGGCTACGCAGTATTTT
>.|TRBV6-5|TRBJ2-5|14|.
CASSYTESGETQYF
TGTGCCAGCAGTTACACAGAGAGCGGGGAGACCCAGTACTTC
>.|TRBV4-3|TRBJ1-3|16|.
CASSQDLRGAGNTIYF
TGCGCCAGCAGCCAAGATTTGAGGGGAGCTGGAAACACCATATATTTT
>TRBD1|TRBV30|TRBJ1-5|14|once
CAWSTGTGDQPQHF
TGTGCCTGGTCCACCGGGACAGGGGATCAGCCCCAGCATTTT
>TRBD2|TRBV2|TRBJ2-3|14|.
CASSALAATDTQYF
TGTGCCAGCAGTGCCCTAGCGGCCACAGATACGCAGTATTTT
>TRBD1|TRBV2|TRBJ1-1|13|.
CASSGQGNTEAFF
TGTGCCAGCAGTGGACAGGGGAACACTGAAGCTTTCTTT
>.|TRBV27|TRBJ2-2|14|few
CASRYSSRTGELFF
TGTGCCAGCAGATACAGTAGTCGAACCGGGGAGCTGTTTTTT
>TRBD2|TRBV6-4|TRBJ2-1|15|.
CASSDSSGGANEQFF
TGTGCCAGCAGTGACTCTAGCGGGGGGGCCAATGAGCAGTTCTTC
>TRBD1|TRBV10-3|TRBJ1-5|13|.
CAIGQGVDQPQHF
TGTGCCATCGGGCAGGGGGTGGATCAGCCCCAGCATTTT
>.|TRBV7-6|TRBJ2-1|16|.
CASSLTGHHSYNEQFF
TGTGCCAGCAGCTTAACGGGACACCACTCCTACAATGAGCAGTTCTTC
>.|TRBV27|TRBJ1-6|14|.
CASRFRGNNSPLHF
TGTGCCAGCAGATTCCGGGGAAATAATTCACCCCTCCACTTT
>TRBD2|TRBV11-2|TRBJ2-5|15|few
CASSLGGGLQETQYF
TGTGCCAGCAGCTTAGGCGGGGGGTTACAAGAGACCCAGTACTTC
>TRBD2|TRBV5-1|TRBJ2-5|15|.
CASILAGGLRETQYF
TGCGCCAGCATCCTAGCGGGGGGGCTGAGGGAGACCCAGTACTTC
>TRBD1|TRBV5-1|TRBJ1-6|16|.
CASSLGQGDRHSPLHF
TGCGCCAGCAGCTTGGGACAGGGGGACCGTCATTCACCCCTCCACTTT
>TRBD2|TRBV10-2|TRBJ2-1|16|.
CASSESTGLDLNEQFF
TGCGCCAGCAGTGAGTCGACGGGACTAGATTTGAATGAGCAGTTCTTC
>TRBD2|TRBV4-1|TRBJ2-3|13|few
CASSQGLAGGQYF
TGCGCCAGCAGCCAAGGGCTAGCGGGGGGGCAGTATTTT
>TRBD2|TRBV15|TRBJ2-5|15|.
CATSEGLAAKGAQYF
TGTGCCACCAGCGAAGGACTAGCGGCAAAGGGGGCCCAGTACTTC
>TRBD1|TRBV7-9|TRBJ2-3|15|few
CASSTRTGTTDTQYF
TGTGCCAGCAGCACCCGGACAGGTACTACAGATACGCAGTATTTT
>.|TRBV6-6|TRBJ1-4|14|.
CAISESRWEEKLFF
TGTGCCATCAGTGAGTCGAGATGGGAGGAAAAACTGTTTTTT
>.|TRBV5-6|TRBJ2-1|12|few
CASSPWNNEQFF
TGTGCCAGCAGCCCCTGGAACAATGAGCAGTTCTTC
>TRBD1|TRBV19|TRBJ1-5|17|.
CASSFPGQGISNQPQHF
TGTGCCAGTAGTTTCCCGGGACAGGGTATTAGCAATCAGCCCCAGCATTTT
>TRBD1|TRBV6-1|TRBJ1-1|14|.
CASSEAGQGREAFF
TGTGCCAGCAGTGAAGCGGGACAGGGTCGGGAAGCTTTCTTT